Below are 27 T cell receptor beta chains sequenced from a single sample in a study of shared clonotypes between healthy human individuals. Some clones are missing from TCRdb's copy, which holds only in-frame ones; the method was immunoSEQ multiplex PCR. The sample records 1.4 million or so clones, about 98.5% being singletons. Sequenced: naive CD4+ T cells sorted from blood. Subset given: CD45RA+ positively selected. The receptors were gathered from a man aged 25-40 years in good health.

The genes are TRBV14 and TRBJ2-3; TRBD2 matches 11 bases. The CDR3 is made up of 17 amino acids. Germline CDR1 reads SGHDN; CDR2 reads FVKESK. V was pared by 1 base and J by 3 bases, with 6 bases of the junction left unmatched. CDR3 in amino acids: CASSQVAGGRLTDTQYF. In DNA, the CDR3 is TGTGCCAGCAGCCAAGTAGCGGGAGGGCGGCTTACAGATACGCAGTATTTT.

The rearrangement links TRBV19 to TRBJ2-7, with D perhaps matching TRBD1 (5 bases). CDR3 length: 17 residues. V lost 5 bases to trimming and J lost 3 bases, with 23 bases between them. The V gene's germline CDR1 is LNHDA and CDR2 SQIVND (reference sequence). The CDR3: CASSQNSRIRVNYEQYF. The CDR3 DNA is TGTGCCAGTAGTCAGAATTCCCGGATCAGGGTGAACTACGAGCAGTACTTC.

V and J are TRBV25-1 and TRBJ2-1; the D is unclear. Germline CDR1 and CDR2: MGHDK and SYGVNS. The V and J ends lost 1 base and 8 bases respectively, with 12 bases between them. The CDR3 spans 14 residues. CDR3 loop: CASSESHVTDEQFF. The CDR3 bases are TGTGCCAGCAGTGAATCCCACGTTACGGATGAGCAGTTCTTC.

The chain combines TRBV5-1 with TRBJ2-7; D is possibly TRBD1 or TRBD2 (6 bases each). Germline V gene sequence: CDR1 SGHRS, CDR2 YFSETQ. V was trimmed by 4 bases and J by 5 bases, leaving 19 bases between them. CDR3 length: 15 residues. CDR3 amino acids: CASSRWGARQDEQYF. The DNA for the CDR3 is TGCGCCAGCAGCCGCTGGGGGGCGCGGCAGGACGAGCAGTACTTC. Looking up the rest from reference TRBV5-1 and TRBJ2-7 gives the full variable domain: KAGVTQTPRYLIKTRGQQVTLSCSPISGHRSVSWYQQTPGQGLQFLFEYFSETQRNKGNFPGRFSGRQFSNSRSEMNVSTLELGDSALYLCASSRWGARQDEQYFGPGTRLTVT.

The rearrangement joins TRBV19 to TRBJ1-5, with 7 bases fitting TRBD1. This CDR3 contains 16 residues. After removal of 8 bases from V and 7 bases from J, the junction contained 17 bases not matched to a gene. Per the germline V gene, CDR1 is LNHDA and CDR2 is SQIVND (reference sequence). The CDR3 reads CASSNLRQGEEQPQHF. The CDR3 nucleotides are TGTGCCAGTTCGAACTTACGACAGGGCGAGGAACAGCCCCAGCATTTT.

The J gene is TRBJ2-7, the V gene TRBV9; D possibly corresponds to TRBD1 (6 bases). The germline V gene has CDR1 SGDLS and CDR2 YYNGEE. The CDR3 loop spans 15 amino acids. V was trimmed by 0 bases and J by 6 bases, leaving 16 bases between them. CDR3 region: CASSVVGQTEGEQYF. In nucleotides, the CDR3 is TGTGCCAGCAGCGTAGTCGGACAGACTGAAGGCGAGCAGTACTTC.

The genes are TRBV9 and TRBJ2-6, with unresolved D. V shed 5 bases and J shed 0 bases, with 18 bases lying between them. The CDR3 has 18 amino acids. The germline CDR1 and CDR2 sequences are SGDLS and YYNGEE. The CDR3 loop is CASSQLPPAVSGANVLTF. CDR3 DNA sequence: TGTGCCAGCAGTCAACTACCCCCGGCAGTCTCTGGGGCCAACGTCCTGACTTTC.

V usage is TRBV7-9 and J usage is TRBJ2-7; 7 bases map to TRBD1. Germline trimming cut 4 bases from V and 2 bases from J; bases unmatched to any gene: 20. The germline V gene has CDR1 SEHNR and CDR2 FQNEAQ (reference sequence). The CDR3 has 19 residues. The CDR3 spells CASSSHAAQTGRGAYEQYF. The CDR3 DNA reads TGTGCCAGCAGCTCCCATGCGGCCCAGACAGGGCGAGGGGCCTACGAGCAGTACTTC.

The chain has TRBV7-8 and TRBJ2-3; 9 bases map to TRBD2. V shed 2 bases, J shed 5 bases, and the junction held 8 bases outside the gene matches. The CDR3 contains 16 residues. CDR1 and CDR2 from the germline V gene are SGHVS and FQNEAQ. Here the CDR3 DNA reads TGTGCCAGCAGCTTAATGGCTAGCGGGATGATAGATACGCAGTATTTT. It specifies CASSLMASGMIDTQYF.

The chain carries TRBV7-9 and TRBJ1-1; no clear D. The germline gives CDR1 SEHNR, CDR2 FQNEAQ (reference sequence). Trimming took off 8 bases at V and 1 base at J, with 11 bases between the two ends. The CDR3 is made up of 13 amino acids. The CDR3 coding sequence is TGTGCCAGCTCGGCCCAAAGGAACACTGAAGCTTTCTTT. Residues: CASSAQRNTEAFF.

This clone has only one observation. This sequence joins TRBV5-3 and TRBJ2-5; no clear D gene. TRBV5-3 is classed as an ORF, of uncertain function. Trimming removed 0 bases at V and 1 base at J, with 13 bases between. There are 16 residues in the CDR3. The CDR3 nucleotides are TGTGCCAGAAGCTTGGCTTTTCCGCTGGCCCAAGAGACCCAGTACTTC. Amino acid sequence: CARSLAFPLAQETQYF.

V is TRBV29-1 and J is TRBJ2-7, with D possibly being TRBD1 (6 bases). CDR3 length equals 14 residues. Germline lookup yields CDR1 SQVTM and CDR2 ANQGSEA. The V gene lost 7 bases and the J gene lost 5 bases, with 21 bases spanning the gap. The CDR3 protein is CSASSYLHRDEQYF. CDR3 bases: TGCAGCGCCTCATCCTATCTTCACAGGGACGAGCAGTACTTC.

The chain has TRBV4-1 and TRBJ2-7, with 10 bases matching TRBD2. J gave up 2 bases and V 5 bases, and 6 bases lay outside the gene matches. The CDR3 sequence is 15 residues long. Germline V lookup: CDR1 MGHRA, CDR2 YSYEKL. As DNA, the CDR3 is TGCGCCAGCAGCTATATAGCGGGAGGAACCTACGAGCAGTACTTC. This gives the protein CASSYIAGGTYEQYF.

V is TRBV5-4 and J is TRBJ2-3, with TRBD2 matching over 10 bases. CDR1 and CDR2 from the germline V gene are SGHNT and YYREEE (reference sequence). Trimming removed 3 bases from V and 4 bases from J; junction bases left unmatched: 5. The CDR3 sequence is 15 residues long. The CDR3 protein is CASSSLAGVPDTQYF. Written as DNA, the CDR3 is TGTGCCAGCAGCTCCCTAGCGGGAGTACCAGATACGCAGTATTTT.

V gene TRBV16 combines with J gene TRBJ2-2, with D possibly matching TRBD2 (5 bases). V was pared by 4 bases and J by 0 bases, with 18 bases between. The CDR3 consists of 18 residues. Germline CDR1 reads KGHSY; CDR2 reads FQNENV. CDR3 amino acids: CASSRRSPFVTNTGELFF. CDR3 sequence (DNA): TGTGCCAGCAGCCGGAGGTCCCCTTTTGTAACGAACACCGGGGAGCTGTTTTTT.

The rearrangement joins TRBV18 to TRBJ2-7, with 9 bases aligning to TRBD1. CDR3 length: 16 residues. Unmatched junction bases numbered 9, after V lost 5 bases and J lost 1 base. Germline-derived CDR1 and CDR2 are KGHSH and LQKENI. This CDR3 reads CASSSLGDRASYEQYF. CDR3 sequence (DNA): TGTGCCAGCTCATCGCTGGGGGACAGGGCGTCCTACGAGCAGTACTTC. Using reference TRBV18 and TRBJ2-7 for the parts outside the CDR3, the full variable domain is NAGVMQNPRHLVRRRGQEARLRCSPMKGHSHVYWYRQLPEEGLKFMVYLQKENIIDESGMPKERFSAEFPKEGPSILRIQQVVRGDSAAYFCASSSLGDRASYEQYFGPGTRLTVT.

The V call is TRBV5-4, the J call TRBJ2-7, with 8 bases aligning to TRBD2. The trim removed 1 base at V and 7 bases at J, leaving 13 bases unmatched. The CDR3 length is 16 residues. In germline, CDR1 is SGHNT, CDR2 YYREEE (reference sequence). The CDR3, as DNA: TGTGCCAGCAGCTTGTTCCGCCCGGGAGGGCCGCGTGAGCAGTACTTC. It is translated as CASSLFRPGGPREQYF.

V and J are TRBV15 and TRBJ2-7; weak D call: TRBD2 (6 bases). CDR1 and CDR2 from the germline V gene are LNHNV and YYDKDF (reference sequence). The CDR3 loop spans 15 amino acids. The ends were cut back, 0 bases at V and 4 bases at J, with 13 bases in the middle. CDR3 sequence: CATSRDLGGGYEQYF. The CDR3 nucleotides read TGTGCCACCAGCAGAGATCTCGGTGGAGGGTACGAGCAGTACTTC.

The chain links TRBV6-6 to TRBJ1-5, with D hard to call. Per germline, CDR1 MNHNY and CDR2 SVGAGI (reference sequence). V shed 10 bases and J shed 0 bases, with 13 bases lying between them. This CDR3 has 14 residues. In DNA form, the CDR3 reads TGTGCCACTTCGGGCCCGTATAGCAATCAGCCCCAGCATTTT. This codes for CATSGPYSNQPQHF.

J is TRBJ2-7 and V is TRBV2, with D uncertain. V dropped 7 bases and J dropped 5 bases, with 6 bases sitting between them. The CDR3 sequence is 10 residues long. The germline CDR1 and CDR2 sequences are SNHLY and FYNNEI. The CDR3 is CASKLNEQYF. CDR3 DNA: TGTGCCAGCAAGTTGAACGAGCAGTACTTC.

The chain couples TRBV11-1 to TRBJ2-1, with 8 bases matching TRBD1. The V segment lost 7 bases and the J segment 6 bases; nucleotides outside the gene matches: 8. Germline CDR1 is SGHAT and CDR2 is FQDESV (reference sequence). There are 14 residues in the CDR3. The CDR3 spells CASTKDRAGNEQFF. The CDR3 nucleotides read TGTGCCAGCACCAAGGACAGGGCAGGCAATGAGCAGTTCTTC.

The rearrangement uses TRBV16 and TRBJ2-7; 16 bases line up with TRBD2. The CDR3 covers 18 residues. Germline CDR1 is KGHSY and CDR2 is FQNENV. With V trimmed by 3 bases and J by 6 bases, 11 bases remained unmatched. CDR3: CASSQKPGTSGRESEQYF. The CDR3, as DNA: TGTGCCAGCAGCCAGAAACCGGGGACTAGCGGGAGGGAAAGCGAGCAGTACTTC.

This chain uses TRBV27 with TRBJ2-7; D unresolved. Trimming pared 5 bases from V and 6 bases from J, leaving 17 bases between. This CDR3 is 14 amino acids long. CDR1 is MNHEY and CDR2 is SMNVEV in the germline V gene (reference sequence). In DNA form, the CDR3 reads TGTGCCAGCAGTCCCCACCGACCCTCCGTCGAGCAGTACTTC. It codes for CASSPHRPSVEQYF.

This chain connects TRBV5-1 to TRBJ1-3, with D maybe TRBD1 (6 bases). Deletions cut 4 bases from V and 0 bases from J, with 14 bases between. The CDR3 has 16 amino acids. Germline V gene lookup returns CDR1 SGHRS and CDR2 YFSETQ. Here the CDR3 reads CASSSPTGRSGNTIYF. CDR3 DNA sequence: TGCGCCAGCAGCAGTCCCACAGGGCGCTCTGGAAACACCATATATTTT.

The chain joins TRBV6-5 to TRBJ2-2, with a tentative D call TRBD2 (6 bases). V gave up 3 bases and J gave up 7 bases, with 15 bases separating them. Germline V CDR1 and CDR2: MNHEY, SVGAGI. CDR3 size: 15 residues. Written as DNA, the CDR3 is TGTGCCAGCAGTTATAGGGGACTTCTACTCGGGGAGCTGTTTTTT. Translated, it gives CASSYRGLLLGELFF.

Turning to this clone: Within the sample, other DNA sequences also encode this same CDR3. The rearrangement joins TRBV27 to TRBJ2-7, with 8 bases fitting TRBD1. The ends lost 8 bases at V and 2 bases at J; junction bases unmatched: 5. The CDR3 loop spans 13 amino acids. Germline CDR1 MNHEY, CDR2 SMNVEV (reference sequence). In nucleotides, the CDR3 is TGTGCCAGCGGGCGGACAGGGCCCTACGAGCAGTACTTC. Its protein product is CASGRTGPYEQYF.

This chain joins TRBV29-1 and TRBJ2-3; 8 bases are a match to TRBD1. V lost 3 bases to trimming and J lost 7 bases; unmatched junction nucleotides: 9. This CDR3 has 14 residues. Looked up from germline, CDR1 is SQVTM and CDR2 is ANQGSEA. CDR3 in DNA: TGCAGCGTTGAGTCCAGGGGGCGTGAAAATACGCAGTATTTT. This sequence encodes CSVESRGRENTQYF.